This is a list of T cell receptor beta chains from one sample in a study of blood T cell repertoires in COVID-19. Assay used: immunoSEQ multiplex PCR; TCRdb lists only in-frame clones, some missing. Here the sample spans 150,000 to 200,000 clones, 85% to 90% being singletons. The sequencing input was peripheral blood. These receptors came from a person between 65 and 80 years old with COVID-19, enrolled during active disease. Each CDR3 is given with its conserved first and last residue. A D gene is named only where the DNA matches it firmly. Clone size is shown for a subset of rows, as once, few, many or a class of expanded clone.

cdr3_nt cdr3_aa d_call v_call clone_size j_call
TGCGCCAGCAGCTTGGCCCGGGTAGCGGGAGTGGCTACGCAGTATTTT CASSLARVAGVATQYF TRBD2 TRBV5-1 once TRBJ2-3
TGTGCCAGCAGCGAAGCCGGGACAGCACGTGAGCAGTTCTTC CASSEAGTAREQFF TRBD1 TRBV3-1/TRBV3-2 few TRBJ2-1
TGTGCCATCAGCCCCGAACTAGCGGGGGTCCAAGAGACCCAGTACTTC CAISPELAGVQETQYF TRBD2 TRBV10-3 NA TRBJ2-5
TGTGCCATCAGGGACATAGCGGGGGGTTTGGAGACCCAGTACTTC CAIRDIAGGLETQYF TRBD2 TRBV10-3 NA TRBJ2-5
TGTGCCAGCAGCTTGCGGGAGGGTTATTACAATGAGCAGTTCTTC CASSLREGYYNEQFF TRBD2 TRBV11-2 NA TRBJ2-1
TGTGCCAGTAGTCCGGGGGGCAACTATGGCTACACCTTC CASSPGGNYGYTF NA TRBV19 NA TRBJ1-2
TGTGCCAGCAGGCCTGGGACATTAAACAATGAGCAGTTCTTC CASRPGTLNNEQFF NA TRBV7-9 NA TRBJ2-1
TGTGCCAGCAGCTTAGCGAATAGGGGGGCCAACGTCCTGACTTTC CASSLANRGANVLTF NA TRBV5-6 NA TRBJ2-6
TGCGCCAGCAGCTTGGACTGGGGCCCCAACAATGAGCAGTTCTTC CASSLDWGPNNEQFF NA TRBV5-1 once TRBJ2-1
TGTGCCAGCAGTGAAGGCTACTCACCCCTCCACTTT CASSEGYSPLHF NA TRBV6-1 NA TRBJ1-6
TGTGCCAGCAGTCCCCGGGGAACGTACGAGCAGTACTTC CASSPRGTYEQYF NA TRBV27 NA TRBJ2-7
TGTGCCAGCAGTTTTCAAGTGGGGGGGCTCAGCGGGGAGCTGTTTTTT CASSFQVGGLSGELFF NA TRBV28 NA TRBJ2-2
TGTGCCAGTACCCCTGTAGCGGGAGGTTACAATGAGCAGTTCTTC CASTPVAGGYNEQFF TRBD2 TRBV19 NA TRBJ2-1
TGTGCCAGCAGCACTAGCGGGGGGGCAGGGGATACGCAGTATTTT CASSTSGGAGDTQYF TRBD2 TRBV7-7 NA TRBJ2-3
TGTGCCAGCAGCCAAGAATCCAGGTCGGAGACCCAGTACTTC CASSQESRSETQYF NA TRBV4-2 NA TRBJ2-5
TGTGCCAGCAGGCGGAACAGGGACTCTGGAAACACCATATATTTT CASRRNRDSGNTIYF NA TRBV28 NA TRBJ1-3
TGTGCCATCAGGCGGGAGCCGGGCCAAGAGACCCAGTACTTC CAIRREPGQETQYF TRBD2 TRBV10-3 few TRBJ2-5
TGTGCCAGTCGCCAAGGACAGGGGGCTGGAAACACCATATATTTT CASRQGQGAGNTIYF TRBD1 TRBV19 NA TRBJ1-3
TGTGCCAGCAGCGCTCAACAGGGTCCTAATGAAAAACTGTTTTTT CASSAQQGPNEKLFF NA TRBV7-9 NA TRBJ1-4
TGCGCCAGCAGTCGACTAGCGGGAGATACCGGGGAGCTGTTTTTT CASSRLAGDTGELFF TRBD2 TRBV5-1 NA TRBJ2-2
TGCAGCGTTGAAGGTTTGGCAGCGGGAGGCGAATACAATGAGCAGTTCTTC CSVEGLAAGGEYNEQFF TRBD2 TRBV29-1 NA TRBJ2-1
TGTGCCAGCAGGGAGAGCTTTCGTCCCGAGCAGTACTTC CASRESFRPEQYF NA TRBV6-5 once TRBJ2-7
TGTGCCAGCTCACCGGCTACAGGGGACACTGAAGCTTTCTTT CASSPATGDTEAFF TRBD1 TRBV18 NA TRBJ1-1
TGTGCCACCAGTGAAGGAGCCTTAAATCAGCCCCAGCATTTT CATSEGALNQPQHF NA TRBV24-1 NA TRBJ1-5
TGTGCCAGCAGCTTGGGGACGACAGAAACCTACGAGCAGTACTTC CASSLGTTETYEQYF NA TRBV5-4 NA TRBJ2-7
TGTGCCAGTAGTCAGAAGTGGCCTGAGCAGTTCTTC CASSQKWPEQFF NA TRBV19 NA TRBJ2-1
TGCGCCAGCAGCCTCGGGGGGACCCACAATGAGCAGTTCTTC CASSLGGTHNEQFF TRBD2 TRBV5-1 NA TRBJ2-1
TGTGCCAGCAGCCCGGGAGGGGTTAAGGGTAATGAAAAACTGTTTTTT CASSPGGVKGNEKLFF NA TRBV7-2 NA TRBJ1-4
TGTGCCAGCAGCCAGGACAGGGGGTATGAAAAACTGTTTTTT CASSQDRGYEKLFF TRBD1 TRBV3-1/TRBV3-2 NA TRBJ1-4
TGTGCCAGTAGTATTCACCTACGGGAGACCCAGTACTTC CASSIHLRETQYF NA TRBV19 NA TRBJ2-5
TGCGCCAGCAGTCAAGCCAAGCGGGGGGTTGTGGTCGAGACCCAGTACTTC CASSQAKRGVVVETQYF TRBD2 TRBV23-1 NA TRBJ2-5
TGTGCCAGCAGTGCGGGGGGCACAGTTTCCTACGAGCAGTACTTC CASSAGGTVSYEQYF NA TRBV25-1 NA TRBJ2-7
TGTGCCAGCAGTTACGGGGCCGCGCGGCCCCAGCATTTT CASSYGAARPQHF NA TRBV6-5 NA TRBJ1-5
TGTGCCAGCTCTTTTTCGGTTAACACTGAAGCTTTCTTT CASSFSVNTEAFF NA TRBV6-5 NA TRBJ1-1
TGTGCCAGCAGTGAGGGTCTGCGGGGGGGACCCACAGATACGCAGTATTTT CASSEGLRGGPTDTQYF TRBD2 TRBV6-1 NA TRBJ2-3
TGTGCCAGCAGTTTCCACCGGGACAGGGGGAGACGGACTAATGAAAAACTGTTTTTT CASSFHRDRGRRTNEKLFF TRBD1 TRBV28 few TRBJ1-4
TGCGCCAGCAGCCAAGGGTTTTCAGGGGGCCACGAGCAGTACTTC CASSQGFSGGHEQYF TRBD1 TRBV4-3 NA TRBJ2-7
TGTGCCAGCAGACGGGACAGGATGAACACTGAAGCTTTCTTT CASRRDRMNTEAFF TRBD1 TRBV2 NA TRBJ1-1
TGTGCCAGTAGACTCCACAGGGGGCAGGTTGAAGCTTTCTTT CASRLHRGQVEAFF TRBD1 TRBV19 NA TRBJ1-1
TGTGCCAGTAGTGCGGGACAGTGGAAAAGCACAGATACGCAGTATTTT CASSAGQWKSTDTQYF NA TRBV19 NA TRBJ2-3
TGTGCCAGCAGCTTAGCGGTTAGCGGGGGGGCAGACTTC CASSLAVSGGADF TRBD2 TRBV11-2 NA TRBJ2-7
TGTGCCAGCAGCTCCGGACAGGGCAGGGGAGAGACCCAGTACTTC CASSSGQGRGETQYF TRBD1 TRBV7-3 NA TRBJ2-5